These T cell receptor beta chains were read from a single sample in a study of tumor-infiltrating lymphocytes in oesophageal squamous cell carcinoma. TCRdb analysed the PCR reads with MiXCR anew, one entry per CDR3 protein. The data show almost 20,000 distinct CDR3 sequences, with roughly 43% seen just once and 13% held by the top ten. Sequenced input: normal esophageal tissue next to the tumor. Receptors originate from a male donor with esophageal squamous cell carcinoma. CDR3s include the opening cysteine and the closing phenylalanine or tryptophan. The order of the fields is clone size, J gene, D gene, V gene, CDR3 DNA, CDR3 protein. A D gene is named only where the DNA matches it firmly. Not all rows give a size; the values are once, few, many and, for expanded clones, a class.

many,TRBJ2-2,.,TRBV12-3/TRBV12-4,TGTGCCAGCAGTAAGGGTGGGGACACCGGGGAGCTGTTTTTT,CASSKGGDTGELFF
.,TRBJ1-1,.,TRBV5-1,TGCGCCAGCAGCTTGGTAGGGGGGGCGACTGAAGCTTTCTTT,CASSLVGGATEAFF
few,TRBJ2-7,.,TRBV7-2,TGTGCCAGCAGCTTCGACAGGCTATCCTACGAGCAGTACTTC,CASSFDRLSYEQYF
.,TRBJ2-7,.,TRBV27,TGTGCCAGCAGTTTATCGTGGGTTTCCGACGAGCAGTACTTC,CASSLSWVSDEQYF
few,TRBJ2-1,TRBD2,TRBV27,TGCACCAGCAGTCCACCCGGACTAGCGAGGAATGAGCAGTTCTTC,CTSSPPGLARNEQFF
.,TRBJ2-5,.,TRBV15,TGTGCCACCAGCAGAGGCGGCGGGCACTACAATGAGCAGTACTTC,CATSRGGGHYNEQYF
.,TRBJ2-2,.,TRBV27,TGTGCCAGCACCTTTGTAGGATCCGGGGAGCTGTTTTTT,CASTFVGSGELFF
few,TRBJ2-1,.,TRBV7-8,TGTGCCAGCAGCTATCTGGCCCAACATGGTTCCTACAATGAGCAGTTCTTC,CASSYLAQHGSYNEQFF
.,TRBJ2-1,TRBD2,TRBV2,TGTGCCAGCAGGACTAGCGGGAGTAAGCAGTTCTTC,CASRTSGSKQFF
.,TRBJ1-1,.,TRBV12-3/TRBV12-4,TGTGCCAGCAGTTTCAGGGAGGGCGCCGGGGAGCTGTATTTT,CASSFREGAGELYF
.,TRBJ1-1,.,TRBV12-5,TGTGCTAGTGGTTTCGGAGGTTTACGTGAAGCTTTCTTT,CASGFGGLREAFF